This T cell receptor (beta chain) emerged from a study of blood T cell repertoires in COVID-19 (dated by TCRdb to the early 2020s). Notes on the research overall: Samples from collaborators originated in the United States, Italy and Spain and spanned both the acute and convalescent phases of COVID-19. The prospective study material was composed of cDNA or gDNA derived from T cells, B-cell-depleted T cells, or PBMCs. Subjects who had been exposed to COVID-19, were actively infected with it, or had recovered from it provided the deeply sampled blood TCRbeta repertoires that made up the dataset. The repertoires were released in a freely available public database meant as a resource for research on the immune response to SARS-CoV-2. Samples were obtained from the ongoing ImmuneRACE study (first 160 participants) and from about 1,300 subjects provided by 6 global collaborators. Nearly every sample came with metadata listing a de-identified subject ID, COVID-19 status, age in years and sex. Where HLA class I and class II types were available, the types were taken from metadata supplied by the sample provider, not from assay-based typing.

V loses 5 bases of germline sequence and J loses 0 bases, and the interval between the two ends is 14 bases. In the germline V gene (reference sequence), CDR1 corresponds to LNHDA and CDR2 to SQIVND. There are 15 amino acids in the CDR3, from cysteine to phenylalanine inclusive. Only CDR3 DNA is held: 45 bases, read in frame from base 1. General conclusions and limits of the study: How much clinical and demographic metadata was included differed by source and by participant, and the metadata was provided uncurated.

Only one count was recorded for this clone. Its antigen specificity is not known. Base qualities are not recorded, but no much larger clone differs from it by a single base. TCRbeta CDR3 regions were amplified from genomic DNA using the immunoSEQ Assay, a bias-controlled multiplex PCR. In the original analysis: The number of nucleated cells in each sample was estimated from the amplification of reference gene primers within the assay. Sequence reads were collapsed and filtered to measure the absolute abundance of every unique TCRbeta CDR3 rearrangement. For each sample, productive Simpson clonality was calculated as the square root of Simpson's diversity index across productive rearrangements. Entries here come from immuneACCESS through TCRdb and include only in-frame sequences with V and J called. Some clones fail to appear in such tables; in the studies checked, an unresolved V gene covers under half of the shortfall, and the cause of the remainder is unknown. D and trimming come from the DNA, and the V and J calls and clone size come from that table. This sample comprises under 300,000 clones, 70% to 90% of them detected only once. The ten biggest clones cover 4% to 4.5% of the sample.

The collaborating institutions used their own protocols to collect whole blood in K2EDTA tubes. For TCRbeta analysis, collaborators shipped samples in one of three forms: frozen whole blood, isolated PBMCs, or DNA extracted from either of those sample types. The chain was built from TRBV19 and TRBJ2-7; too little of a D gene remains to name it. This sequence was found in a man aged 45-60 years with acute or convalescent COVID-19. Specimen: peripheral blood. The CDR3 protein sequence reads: CASSLGDWSSYEQYF. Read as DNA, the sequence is TGTGCCAGTAGTCTAGGAGACTGGAGCTCCTACGAGCAGTACTTC. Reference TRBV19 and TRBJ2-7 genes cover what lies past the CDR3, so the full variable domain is DGGITQSPKYLFRKEGQNVTLSCEQNLNHDAMYWYRQDPGQGLRLIYYSQIVNDFQKGDIAEGYSVSREKKESFPLTVTSAQKNPTAFYLCASSLGDWSSYEQYFGPGTRLTVT.